This section outlines one T cell receptor (beta chain) sequence together with its context. Its antigen remains unidentified. The study drew all its donors from Caucasian adults living in Nashville, Tennessee. Assay runs were performed at deep level. TCRdb keeps only in-frame clones here, not all; method: immunoSEQ multiplex PCR. Among over 850,000 clones listed, approximately 80% were seen once. The record originates from a study of shared clonotypes between healthy human individuals. Broader study findings: Expectations were that clonotype sharing among donors would be affected by sequencing depth. The study's rarefaction showed incomplete sorted-subset sequencing despite large depth.

Germline loops: CDR1 LNHDA, CDR2 SQIVND (reference sequence). V was cut by 1 base and J by 5 bases, with 14 bases left in between. This CDR3 spans 15 amino acids. Sequenced input: memory CD4+ T cells from PBMCs. Subset here: CD45RA-negative fraction. V gene TRBV19 combines with J gene TRBJ2-5, with a possible D match to TRBD1 (6 bases). The clonotype was recovered from a man aged 18 to 30 in good health. Some clones in this sample may be carry-over from other donors' samples. As DNA, the CDR3 is TGTGCCAGTAGTATAGGGCCAGGGGCGAGGGAGACCCAGTACTTC. It specifies CASSIGPGARETQYF.